The T cell receptor beta chain described here comes from a study of control samples from healthy donors and cancer patients. Germline V gives CDR1 KGHSH, CDR2 LQKENI. The CDR3 sequence is 14 residues long. J lost 3 bases, V lost 4 bases, and 5 bases had no gene match. TCRdb's copy holds only in-frame clones and misses some; the assay was immunoSEQ multiplex PCR. Of around 170,000 clones listed, around 87% were seen once; the top ten hold approximately 1.4%. This rearrangement joins TRBV18 to TRBJ1-1, with 7 bases lining up with TRBD1. This receptor was identified in a woman in her forties or fifties in good health. Sequencing was done on a sample of blood. The CDR3 is CASSRRQGDTEAFF. CDR3 nucleotide sequence: TGTGCCAGCTCACGACGACAGGGCGACACTGAAGCTTTCTTT.